These T cell receptor beta chains were read from a single sample in a study of technical replicates of blood from a few donors. Clones were read by immunoSEQ multiplex PCR, and TCRdb kept only the in-frame ones, dropping some. The profile shows approximately 16,000 clones, approximately 86% of them singletons. Sequencing was performed on PBMCs. These receptors were collected from a human donor in good health. The CDR3 runs from the conserved cysteine through the conserved F or W. A D gene is named only where the DNA matches it firmly. For some rows the clone size is stated as once, few or many, or as a class when expanded; others skip it.

>-|TRBV19|TRBJ1-2|-
CASKFLDYGYTF
TGTGCCAGTAAATTCCTCGACTATGGCTACACCTTC
>TRBD1|TRBV5-1|TRBJ1-1|-
CASSDARQGVTTEAFF
TGCGCCAGCAGCGACGCGCGACAGGGGGTGACCACTGAAGCTTTCTTT
>TRBD2|TRBV18|TRBJ2-3|-
CASYRLAEKITDTQYF
TGTGCCAGCTATCGGCTAGCGGAGAAGATCACAGATACGCAGTATTTT
>-|TRBV6-5|TRBJ2-7|once
CASSYSGGGDEQYF
TGTGCCAGCAGTTACTCGGGGGGTGGCGACGAGCAGTACTTC
>TRBD1|TRBV5-1|TRBJ2-3|-
CASSGGQGNTDTQYF
TGCGCCAGCAGCGGGGGACAGGGGAACACAGATACGCAGTATTTT
>-|TRBV7-2|TRBJ2-4|-
CASSPSRDTSNIQYF
TGTGCCAGCAGCCCGAGCCGGGACACAAGCAACATTCAGTACTTC
>-|TRBV5-5|TRBJ2-3|-
CASSLRQGMGDTQYF
TGTGCCAGCAGCTTACGCCAGGGGATGGGTGATACGCAGTATTTT
>TRBD1|TRBV10-3|TRBJ2-7|-
CAIQRQGHYEQYF
TGTGCCATTCAGCGACAGGGCCATTACGAGCAGTACTTC
>TRBD2|TRBV2|TRBJ2-2|once
CASLGREYAAGELFF
TGTGCCAGCTTAGGGCGGGAGTACGCGGCCGGGGAGCTGTTTTTT
>-|TRBV20-1|TRBJ2-7|-
CSARSMSEQYF
TGCAGTGCTAGATCGATGAGTGAGCAGTACTTC
>-|TRBV6-5|TRBJ2-7|-
CASSLEGQTYEQYF
TGTGCCAGCAGTTTGGAAGGACAGACCTACGAGCAGTACTTC
>TRBD2|TRBV6-4|TRBJ2-1|once
CASSEGTSGGGAGNEQFF
TGTGCCAGCAGTGAGGGGACTAGCGGAGGCGGGGCGGGAAATGAGCAGTTCTTC
>TRBD2|TRBV30|TRBJ2-3|-
CAWSSIQTSGGPFTQYF
TGTGCCTGGAGCTCCATCCAGACTAGCGGAGGCCCCTTTACGCAGTATTTT
>TRBD2|TRBV19|TRBJ2-1|-
CASSIASGTIYNEQFF
TGTGCCAGTAGTATAGCTAGCGGGACCATCTACAATGAGCAGTTCTTC
>TRBD2|TRBV29-1|TRBJ2-1|-
CSVGREAYNEQFF
TGCAGCGTTGGGCGGGAGGCGTACAATGAGCAGTTCTTC
>TRBD1|TRBV13|TRBJ2-6|-
CASSLKQGSGANVLTF
TGTGCCAGCAGCTTAAAACAGGGGTCTGGGGCCAACGTCCTGACTTTC
>-|TRBV5-1|TRBJ2-5|-
CASSFQGGGVETQYF
TGCGCCAGCAGCTTCCAAGGAGGGGGCGTGGAGACCCAGTACTTC
>-|TRBV2|TRBJ2-2|-
CASIHQGANTGELFF
TGTGCCAGCATTCATCAGGGTGCGAACACCGGGGAGCTGTTTTTT
>TRBD2|TRBV7-9|TRBJ2-1|-
CASSLPFRTSGNRNEQFF
TGTGCCAGCAGCCTGCCGTTTAGGACTAGCGGGAATAGGAATGAGCAGTTCTTC
>-|TRBV27|TRBJ2-7|-
CASSLGRFYEQYF
TGTGCCAGCAGTTTGGGCAGATTCTACGAGCAGTACTTC
>TRBD1|TRBV28|TRBJ1-5|-
CASIPRGQGRGQPQHF
TGTGCCAGCATCCCAAGGGGGCAGGGCCGGGGTCAGCCCCAGCATTTT
>-|TRBV28|TRBJ1-2|-
CASSLFGRGSNYGYTF
TGTGCCAGCAGTTTATTCGGTCGGGGGTCTAACTATGGCTACACCTTC
>-|TRBV9|TRBJ2-7|-
CASSVRDILSYEQYF
TGTGCCAGCAGCGTACGGGACATACTCTCCTACGAGCAGTACTTC
>-|TRBV6-1|TRBJ2-7|-
CASIFDNSYEQYF
TGTGCCAGCATTTTCGACAACTCCTACGAGCAGTACTTC
>TRBD2|TRBV5-1|TRBJ2-5|-
CASSLTSEETQYF
TGCGCCAGCAGCTTGACTAGCGAAGAGACCCAGTACTTC
>TRBD2|TRBV28|TRBJ2-7|-
CASSLSKPVAGRPYEQYF
TGTGCCAGCAGTTTATCCAAGCCAGTAGCGGGCCGTCCCTACGAGCAGTACTTC
>TRBD1|TRBV10-3|TRBJ2-7|few
CAITLDRGHEQYF
TGTGCCATCACTTTAGACAGGGGCCACGAGCAGTACTTC
>TRBD2|TRBV13|TRBJ2-1|-
CASSGTSGDNEQFF
TGTGCCAGCAGTGGGACTAGCGGGGACAATGAGCAGTTCTTC
>TRBD1|TRBV6-1|TRBJ2-7|-
CASALGGAYEQYF
TGTGCCAGCGCCCTAGGGGGCGCGTACGAGCAGTACTTC
>-|TRBV4-1|TRBJ1-1|few
CASSPARYPNTEAFF
TGCGCCAGCAGCCCCGCCCGGTATCCGAACACTGAAGCTTTCTTT
>-|TRBV18|TRBJ2-1|-
CASSPEGVFGGEQFF
TGTGCCAGCTCACCAGAGGGTGTCTTTGGTGGTGAGCAGTTCTTC
>-|TRBV7-9|TRBJ2-6|-
CASSLWTTSGANVLTF
TGTGCCAGCAGCTTATGGACAACCTCTGGGGCCAACGTCCTGACTTTC
>TRBD2|TRBV7-9|TRBJ2-1|-
CASSPRAGVGYNEQFF
TGTGCCAGCAGCCCCCGAGCGGGAGTGGGCTACAATGAGCAGTTCTTC
>TRBD1|TRBV5-1|TRBJ2-1|-
CASSWGDRGNEQFF
TGCGCCAGCAGCTGGGGGGACAGGGGCAATGAGCAGTTCTTC
>-|TRBV18|TRBJ2-1|once
CASSQGGGETYNEQFF
TGTGCCAGCTCACAGGGAGGGGGTGAGACCTACAATGAGCAGTTCTTC
>-|TRBV28|TRBJ2-7|-
CASRTGLYEQYF
TGTGCCAGCAGGACGGGACTCTACGAGCAGTACTTC
>-|TRBV6-1|TRBJ1-2|-
CASGAGRNYGYTF
TGTGCCAGCGGGGCAGGGCGAAACTATGGCTACACCTTC
>TRBD2|TRBV6-5|TRBJ2-7|-
CASRKSSGSGYEQYF
TGTGCCAGCAGAAAAAGTAGCGGGAGTGGTTACGAGCAGTACTTC
>-|TRBV5-1|TRBJ2-7|-
CASSLEAGADEQYF
TGCGCCAGCAGCTTGGAAGCAGGGGCGGACGAGCAGTACTTC
>TRBD2|TRBV7-2|TRBJ2-3|-
CASRWREAADTQYF
TGTGCCAGCCGTTGGCGGGAGGCAGCAGATACGCAGTATTTT
>TRBD2|TRBV19|TRBJ2-7|-
CASSISSGYPYEQYF
TGTGCCAGTAGTATCTCTAGCGGGTACCCCTACGAGCAGTACTTC
>-|TRBV7-9|TRBJ2-6|-
CASGRLVSGANVLTF
TGTGCCAGCGGGAGACTGGTCTCTGGGGCCAACGTCCTGACTTTC
>-|TRBV4-1|TRBJ2-7|-
CASSHGGSSYEQYF
TGCGCCAGCAGCCATGGAGGGTCCTCCTACGAGCAGTACTTC
>TRBD2|TRBV13|TRBJ2-3|-
CASSLYSGREGADTQYF
TGTGCCAGCAGCTTATATAGCGGGAGGGAAGGGGCAGATACGCAGTATTTT
>-|TRBV5-6|TRBJ1-2|once
CASSLVQGNYGYTF
TGTGCCAGCAGCTTGGTGCAGGGAAACTATGGCTACACCTTC
>TRBD1|TRBV11-3|TRBJ2-1|once
CASSSSRQGARNEQFF
TGTGCCAGCAGTTCCTCGAGACAGGGGGCGCGGAATGAGCAGTTCTTC
>TRBD1|TRBV7-3|TRBJ2-1|-
CASSLTTLDRDYNEQFF
TGTGCCAGCAGCTTAACGACGTTGGACAGGGACTACAATGAGCAGTTCTTC
>-|TRBV18|TRBJ2-1|once
CASSPRLDSSYNEQFF
TGTGCCAGCTCACCCCGACTGGATAGCTCCTACAATGAGCAGTTCTTC
>-|TRBV6-1|TRBJ1-5|few
CASSDLGLFQPQHF
TGTGCCAGCAGTGACCTCGGACTTTTTCAGCCCCAGCATTTT
>-|TRBV18|TRBJ2-7|few
CASSIGVGAYEQYF
TGTGCCAGCTCAATAGGAGTCGGGGCCTACGAGCAGTACTTC
>TRBD1|TRBV5-1|TRBJ2-1|-
CASSLTAGGSYNEQFF
TGCGCCAGCAGCTTAACCGCAGGGGGCTCCTACAATGAGCAGTTCTTC
>-|TRBV28|TRBJ1-1|-
CARVGAWDTEAFF
TGTGCTAGAGTAGGGGCTTGGGACACTGAAGCTTTCTTT
>TRBD2|TRBV18|TRBJ2-2|-
CASSPASGNTGELFF
TGTGCCAGCTCACCGGCTAGCGGGAACACCGGGGAGCTGTTTTTT